The T cell receptor (beta chain) under discussion was sequenced for a study of blood T cell repertoires in COVID-19. This CDR3 spans 14 amino acids. CDR1 and CDR2 from the germline V gene are SGHTA and FQGNSA. V lost 1 base and J lost 5, with 11 bases in between. Libraries were prepared by immunoSEQ multiplex PCR; TCRdb keeps only in-frame clonotypes and omits some of them. Of some 260,000 clones in the sample, around 84% were seen once. This sequence originates from a man aged 25 to 40 with acute COVID-19. The genes are TRBV7-2 and TRBJ1-2, with D maybe TRBD1 (5 bases). The sequenced sample consisted of PBMCs or T cells enriched from blood (not recorded which). In DNA form, the CDR3 reads TGTGCCAGCAGCTTAGTGTCCCAGGGTTATGGCTACACCTTC. Its protein is CASSLVSQGYGYTF.